The following is a TCR beta chain sequence with its context. Assay: immunoSEQ multiplex PCR; the TCRdb copy retains only in-frame clones and omits some. The table lists 55,000 to 85,000 clones, 85% to 95% of them singletons. These data originate in a study of human thymus T cells. Resected material from corrective heart surgery provided the thymus tissue analysed. V was pared by 4 bases and J by 4 bases, with 5 bases of the junction left unmatched. CDR1 is SGHKS, CDR2 YYEKEE, per germline (reference sequence). The CDR3 loop spans 14 amino acids. This rearrangement joins TRBV5-5 to TRBJ1-1, with 9 bases matching TRBD1. The TCR comes from a girl in the first two years of life with a congenital heart defect but otherwise immunologically healthy. The sequencing sample was made of thymus tissue. The CDR3 spells CASSLGQGATEAFF. The CDR3 DNA reads as TGTGCCAGCAGCCTGGGACAGGGTGCCACTGAAGCTTTCTTT.